The 22 T cell receptor beta chains below come from one sample, sequenced in a study of shared clonotypes between healthy human individuals. Libraries were prepared by immunoSEQ multiplex PCR; TCRdb keeps only in-frame clonotypes and omits some of them. The sample lists about 700,000 clones; roughly 94% were seen once. It was CD45RO-negative cells, positively selected for CCR7, that made up naive CD8 cells, with terminally differentiated effector memory CD45RA+ cells excluded. Material for sequencing was naive CD8+ T cells sorted from blood. The receptor source for this set is a young man in good health.

The chain combines TRBV4-3 with TRBJ2-3; D is unclear. Germline V lookup: CDR1 LGHNA, CDR2 YSLEER. V was pared by 4 bases and J by 2 bases, with 22 bases between. The CDR3 spans 18 residues. CDR3 sequence: CASSLGQFPTSVTDTQYF. CDR3 bases: TGCGCCAGCAGCCTCGGCCAGTTTCCGACCTCCGTCACAGATACGCAGTATTTT.

This clone appeared a few times. V usage is TRBV6-5 and J usage is TRBJ2-1; D might be TRBD1 or TRBD2, each matching 5 bases. The V and J ends lost 1 base and 5 bases respectively, with 9 bases between them. The CDR3 length is 14 residues. Per germline, CDR1 MNHEY and CDR2 SVGAGI. In nucleotides, the CDR3 is TGTGCCAGCAGTTACTATCGAGGGGACAATGAGCAGTTCTTC. This gives the protein CASSYYRGDNEQFF.

The rearrangement uses TRBV6-6 and TRBJ2-2, with D uncertain. V dropped 0 bases and J dropped 0 bases, with 8 bases sitting between them. Germline loops: CDR1 MNHNY, CDR2 SVGAGI (reference sequence). The CDR3 has 16 residues. Here the CDR3 DNA reads TGTGCCAGCAGTTACTCTGCGGAACCGAACACCGGGGAGCTGTTTTTT. Translating it yields CASSYSAEPNTGELFF.

The rearrangement links TRBV27 to TRBJ2-2; 8 bases are a match to TRBD1. This CDR3 contains 15 residues. CDR1 is MNHEY and CDR2 is SMNVEV in the germline V gene (reference sequence). The V and J ends lost 5 bases and 3 bases, in that order; junction bases with no gene match: 5. CDR3 protein: CASSRQGRHTGELFF. CDR3 DNA sequence: TGTGCCAGCAGTAGACAGGGGCGGCACACCGGGGAGCTGTTTTTT.

The chain joins TRBV14 to TRBJ2-6; D is perhaps TRBD1 (6 bases). This CDR3 has 16 amino acids. Germline V CDR1 and CDR2: SGHDN, FVKESK. Trimming took off 4 bases at V and 2 bases at J, with 12 bases between the two ends. In nucleotides, the CDR3 is TGTGCCAGCAGCCGCAAGGACAGCACTGGGGCCAACGTCCTGACTTTC. Amino acids: CASSRKDSTGANVLTF.

The V gene is TRBV15, the J gene TRBJ1-6; TRBD1 might be the D (6 bases). This CDR3 region has 12 residues. Trimming stripped 4 bases from V and 10 bases from J, with 8 bases between. Germline lookup yields CDR1 LNHNV and CDR2 YYDKDF (reference sequence). In nucleotides, the CDR3 is TGTGCCACCAGCAACAGGGCCTCACCCCTCCACTTT. It yields the protein CATSNRASPLHF.

The chain joins TRBV7-3 to TRBJ2-5; a possible D gene is TRBD1 (5 bases). The CDR3 totals 15 residues. Looked up from germline, CDR1 is SGHTA and CDR2 is FQGTGA. V was clipped by 0 bases and J by 5 bases, with 13 bases between them. CDR3 in amino acids: CASSLTGNQGETQYF. The CDR3 DNA reads as TGTGCCAGCAGCTTAACTGGGAATCAGGGTGAGACCCAGTACTTC.

The chain uses TRBV28 and TRBJ2-2; possibly TRBD1 for D (6 bases). Germline CDR1 is MDHEN and CDR2 is SYDVKM. V was trimmed by 3 bases and J by 1 base, leaving 12 bases between them. The CDR3 sequence is 16 residues long. DNA for the CDR3: TGTGCCAGCAGTTTGGTGGGGACACGGAACACCGGGGAGCTGTTTTTT. This gives the protein CASSLVGTRNTGELFF. The whole variable domain, remainder taken from reference TRBV28 and TRBJ2-2, is DVKVTQSSRYLVKRTGEKVFLECVQDMDHENMFWYRQDPGLGLRLIYFSYDVKMKEKGDIPEGYSVSREKKERFSLILESASTNQTSMYLCASSLVGTRNTGELFFGEGSRLTVL.

Concerning this clone itself: This CDR3 is also generated by other DNA sequences in the sample. The chain combines TRBV4-1 with TRBJ2-7, with D possibly matching TRBD2 (6 bases). V lost 3 bases, J lost 0 bases, and 9 bases lay in between. The CDR3 length is 14 residues. Germline CDR1 reads MGHRA; CDR2 reads YSYEKL. The CDR3 nucleotides read TGCGCCAGCAGCCAGGAGGGTTCCTCCTACGAGCAGTACTTC. Protein: CASSQEGSSYEQYF.

The rearrangement links TRBV7-9 to TRBJ1-2; weak D call: TRBD1 (5 bases). The V end was cut by 5 bases, the J end by 2 bases, with 9 bases between. Germline CDR1 SEHNR, CDR2 FQNEAQ (reference sequence). The CDR3 spans 13 residues. The DNA for the CDR3 is TGTGCCAGCAGCGGTACAGGAAACTATGGCTACACCTTC. Translated: CASSGTGNYGYTF.

The chain uses TRBV19 and TRBJ2-1; no firm D call. The CDR3 is 14 residues long. Germline V gene lookup returns CDR1 LNHDA and CDR2 SQIVND (reference sequence). V lost 1 base and J lost 3, with 7 bases in between. CDR3 amino acids: CASSIGSLYNEQFF. In DNA form, the CDR3 reads TGTGCCAGTAGTATAGGGAGTCTCTACAATGAGCAGTTCTTC.

This clone was observed a single time. This sequence joins TRBV9 and TRBJ2-7; 9 bases align to TRBD2. The trim removed 0 bases at V and 1 base at J, leaving 5 bases unmatched. This CDR3 region has 16 residues. Germline CDR1 SGDLS, CDR2 YYNGEE. CDR3 nucleotides: TGTGCCAGCAGCGTAGCTATTGCGGGAGGGTCCTACGAGCAGTACTTC. Translated, it gives CASSVAIAGGSYEQYF.

The genes are TRBV19 and TRBJ1-2; possible D gene TRBD1, 6 bases. Trimming shortened V by 3 bases and J by 0 bases, and 11 bases separated the two germline ends. The CDR3 is made up of 15 amino acids. CDR1 is LNHDA, CDR2 SQIVND, per germline (reference sequence). The CDR3 loop reads CASSMSPGANYGYTF. DNA of the CDR3: TGTGCCAGTAGTATGTCGCCAGGGGCTAACTATGGCTACACCTTC.

The CDR3 region has the DNA TGCGCCAGCAGTCGTAGGGGGCTGAAGACCCAGTACTTC. Protein sequence: CASSRRGLKTQYF. The rearrangement links TRBV23-1 to TRBJ2-5; 7 bases are shared with TRBD1. TRBV23-1 is an open reading frame, and its role is uncertain. J lost 6 bases, V lost 4 bases, and 5 bases had no gene match. The CDR3 sequence is 13 residues long.

The rearrangement joins TRBV11-3 to TRBJ2-1; D possibly corresponds to TRBD2 (5 bases). Germline lookup yields CDR1 SGHNT and CDR2 YENEEA. The CDR3 is 13 residues long. Trimming stripped 2 bases from V and 5 bases from J, with 7 bases between. The DNA of the CDR3 is TGTGCCAGCAGCTTACGGGATCACAATGAGCAGTTCTTC. As protein: CASSLRDHNEQFF.

The V call is TRBV5-8, the J call TRBJ2-5; 11 bases match TRBD1. Germline V gene sequence: CDR1 SGHTS, CDR2 YDEGEE. J was trimmed by 5 bases and V by 5 bases; bases with no gene match: 8. The CDR3 is 15 amino acids. CDR3 sequence (DNA): TGTGCCAGCAGGACCGGACAGGGGGCGGGGGAGACCCAGTACTTC. It is translated as CASRTGQGAGETQYF. The variable domain in full, with the rest retrieved from reference TRBV5-8 and TRBJ2-5, is EAGVTQSPTHLIKTRGQQATLRCSPISGHTSVYWYQQALGLGLQFLLWYDEGEERNRGNFPPRFSGRQFPNYSSELNVNALELEDSALYLCASRTGQGAGETQYFGPGTRLLVL.

The chain carries TRBV28 and TRBJ2-7; D unclear. This CDR3 has 12 residues. V lost 5 bases to trimming and J lost 9 bases, with 14 bases between them. Germline lookup yields CDR1 MDHEN and CDR2 SYDVKM. The CDR3 DNA reads TGTGCCAGCAGTCCTTCTTGGTTGCCGCAGTACTTC. It specifies CASSPSWLPQYF.

This chain links TRBV28 with TRBJ2-7; D not certain. The CDR3 extends over 14 amino acids. Germline values: CDR1 MDHEN, CDR2 SYDVKM. With 7 bases removed from V and 3 bases from J, the gap between germline ends came to 16 bases. CDR3 DNA sequence: TGTGCCAGCAAGGGTTTAACCATAAACTACGAGCAGTACTTC. Protein sequence: CASKGLTINYEQYF.

This chain joins TRBV29-1 and TRBJ2-7; 7 positions agree with TRBD1. V lost 3 bases and J lost 1; bases outside the gene matches: 6. CDR1 is SQVTM and CDR2 is ANQGSEA in the germline V gene. The CDR3 runs 14 residues. As DNA, the CDR3 is TGCAGCGTTGATTCAGCGACAGGGTCCTACGAGCAGTACTTC. As protein: CSVDSATGSYEQYF.

Notes on this clone: The same CDR3 also results from other DNA sequences found in this sample. This chain connects TRBV11-3 to TRBJ2-1, with 7 bases matching TRBD1. This CDR3 contains 13 residues. Germline V gene sequence: CDR1 SGHNT, CDR2 YENEEA. Germline trimming cut 3 bases from V and 6 bases from J; bases unmatched to any gene: 2. This chain's CDR3 is CASSLGTANEQFF. The CDR3 nucleotides are TGTGCCAGCAGCTTGGGGACAGCCAATGAGCAGTTCTTC.

This clone occurred once. DNA for the CDR3: TGCGCCAGCAGCTTGGAAGGACAGGGGGAAGATGAGCAGTTCTTC. Translation gives CASSLEGQGEDEQFF. The chain couples TRBV5-1 to TRBJ2-1, with 10 bases identical to TRBD1. V dropped 0 bases and J dropped 8; count of bases not matched to a gene: 5. CDR1 is SGHRS, CDR2 YFSETQ, per germline. The CDR3 is 15 residues long.

The chain combines TRBV28 with TRBJ2-1, with D possibly being TRBD1 or TRBD2 (5 bases each). The CDR3 contains 12 residues. With 2 bases removed from V and 9 bases from J, the gap between germline ends came to 8 bases. CDR1 MDHEN and CDR2 SYDVKM come from the germline V gene. This CDR3 is CASSLGGTEQFF. CDR3 in DNA: TGTGCCAGCAGTTTAGGGGGTACTGAGCAGTTCTTC.